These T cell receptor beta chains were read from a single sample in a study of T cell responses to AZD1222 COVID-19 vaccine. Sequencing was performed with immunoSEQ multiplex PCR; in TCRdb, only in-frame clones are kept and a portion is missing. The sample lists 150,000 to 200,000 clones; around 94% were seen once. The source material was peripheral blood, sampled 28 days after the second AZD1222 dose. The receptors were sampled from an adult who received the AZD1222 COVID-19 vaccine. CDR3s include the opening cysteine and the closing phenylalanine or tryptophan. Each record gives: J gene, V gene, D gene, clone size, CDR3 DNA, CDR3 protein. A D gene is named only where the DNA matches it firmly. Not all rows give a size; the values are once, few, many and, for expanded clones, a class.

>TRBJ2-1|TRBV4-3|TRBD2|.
TGCGCCAGCAGCCAATCCATAGGGACTAGCGGGCGCAATGAGCAGTTCTTC
CASSQSIGTSGRNEQFF
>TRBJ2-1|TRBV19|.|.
TGTGCCAGTAGTATTAGGGACAGGGCGCTAGCGGGACCTCCGAGCTCCTACAATGAGCAGTTCTTC
CASSIRDRALAGPPSSYNEQFF
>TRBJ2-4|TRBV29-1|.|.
TGCAGCGTTGAAGATACCGGGACCAAAAACATTCAGTACTTC
CSVEDTGTKNIQYF
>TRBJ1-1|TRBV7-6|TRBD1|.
TGTGCCAGCAGCTTAACCAGGGGGGACGCTGAAGCTTTCTTT
CASSLTRGDAEAFF
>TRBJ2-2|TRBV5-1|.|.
TGCGCCAGCAGCTTGGCTCCGGGGTCCACCGGGGAGCTGTTTTTT
CASSLAPGSTGELFF
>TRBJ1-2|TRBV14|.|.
TGTGCCAGCAGCGCGGGGCGAAACTATGGCTACACCTTC
CASSAGRNYGYTF
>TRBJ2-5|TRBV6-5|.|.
TGTGCCAGCAGTTCTACCAGGGGTGGGGAGACCCAGTACTTC
CASSSTRGGETQYF
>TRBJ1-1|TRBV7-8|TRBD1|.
TGTGCCAGCAGCTTGGCTCCGGGACAGGGCACTGAAGCTTTCTTT
CASSLAPGQGTEAFF
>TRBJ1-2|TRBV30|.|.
TGTGCCTGGAGTGTACAAGGGAACGGCTACACCTTC
CAWSVQGNGYTF
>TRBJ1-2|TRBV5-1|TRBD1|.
TGCGCCAGCACCCCGGGACAGGGGCGAGGTGGCTACACCTTC
CASTPGQGRGGYTF
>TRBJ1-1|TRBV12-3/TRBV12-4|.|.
TGTGCCAGCAGTCAAGACAGAAACACTGAAGCTTTCTTT
CASSQDRNTEAFF
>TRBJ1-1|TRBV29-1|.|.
TGCAGCGTTGAACCAGGTCTGAACACTGAAGCTTTCTTT
CSVEPGLNTEAFF
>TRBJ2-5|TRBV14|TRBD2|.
TGTGCCAGCAGCCCCCGAAGAGATCTAGCGGGAGGAAAAGAGACCCAGTACTTC
CASSPRRDLAGGKETQYF
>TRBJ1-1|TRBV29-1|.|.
TGCAGCGCGGGGGGTCTTCCTGGCGGCACTGAAGCTTTCTTT
CSAGGLPGGTEAFF
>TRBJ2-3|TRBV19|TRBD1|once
TGTGCCAGTAGTGACCACCACCGGGACAGGGGGCCGATTAGCACAGATACGCAGTATTTT
CASSDHHRDRGPISTDTQYF
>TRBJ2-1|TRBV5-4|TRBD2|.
TGTGCCAGCAGCTTTAGCGGGTCCTACAATGAGCAGTTCTTC
CASSFSGSYNEQFF
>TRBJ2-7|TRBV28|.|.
TGTGCCAGCAGTTTGGCAGGCACAACCTACGAGCAGTACTTC
CASSLAGTTYEQYF
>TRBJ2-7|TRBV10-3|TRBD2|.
TGTGCCATAGGACTAGCAGACTACGAGCAGTACTTC
CAIGLADYEQYF
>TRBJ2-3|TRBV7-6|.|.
TGTGCCAGCAGCCATAGTTGGGCAGATACGCAGTATTTT
CASSHSWADTQYF
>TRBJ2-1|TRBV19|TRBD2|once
TGTGCCAGTAGTTACACTAGCGGGAGGGATACCTACAATGAGCAGTTCTTC
CASSYTSGRDTYNEQFF
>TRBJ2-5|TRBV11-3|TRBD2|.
TGTGCCAGCAGCTTAGATCCCGCTAGCGGGAGTTTCGGGAAAGAGACCCAGTACTTC
CASSLDPASGSFGKETQYF
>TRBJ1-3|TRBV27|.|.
TGTGCCAGCAGTCCCAGAGGGGGCACCATATATTTT
CASSPRGGTIYF